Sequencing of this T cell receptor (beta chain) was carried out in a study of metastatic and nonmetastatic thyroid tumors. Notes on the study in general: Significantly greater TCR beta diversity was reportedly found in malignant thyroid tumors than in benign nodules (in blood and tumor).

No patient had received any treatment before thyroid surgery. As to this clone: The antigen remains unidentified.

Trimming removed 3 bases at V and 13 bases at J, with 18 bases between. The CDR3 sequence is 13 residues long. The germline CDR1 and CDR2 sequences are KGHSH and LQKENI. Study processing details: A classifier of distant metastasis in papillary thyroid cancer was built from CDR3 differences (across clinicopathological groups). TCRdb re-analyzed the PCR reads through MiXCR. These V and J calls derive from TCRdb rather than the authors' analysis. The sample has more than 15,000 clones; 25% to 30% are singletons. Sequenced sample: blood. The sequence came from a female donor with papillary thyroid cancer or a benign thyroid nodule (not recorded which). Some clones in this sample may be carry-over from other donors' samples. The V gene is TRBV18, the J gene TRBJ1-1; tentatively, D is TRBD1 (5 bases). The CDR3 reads CASSPVGPLGGFF. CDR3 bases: TGTGCCAGCTCACCGGTGGGCCCACTCGGGGGTTTCTTT.